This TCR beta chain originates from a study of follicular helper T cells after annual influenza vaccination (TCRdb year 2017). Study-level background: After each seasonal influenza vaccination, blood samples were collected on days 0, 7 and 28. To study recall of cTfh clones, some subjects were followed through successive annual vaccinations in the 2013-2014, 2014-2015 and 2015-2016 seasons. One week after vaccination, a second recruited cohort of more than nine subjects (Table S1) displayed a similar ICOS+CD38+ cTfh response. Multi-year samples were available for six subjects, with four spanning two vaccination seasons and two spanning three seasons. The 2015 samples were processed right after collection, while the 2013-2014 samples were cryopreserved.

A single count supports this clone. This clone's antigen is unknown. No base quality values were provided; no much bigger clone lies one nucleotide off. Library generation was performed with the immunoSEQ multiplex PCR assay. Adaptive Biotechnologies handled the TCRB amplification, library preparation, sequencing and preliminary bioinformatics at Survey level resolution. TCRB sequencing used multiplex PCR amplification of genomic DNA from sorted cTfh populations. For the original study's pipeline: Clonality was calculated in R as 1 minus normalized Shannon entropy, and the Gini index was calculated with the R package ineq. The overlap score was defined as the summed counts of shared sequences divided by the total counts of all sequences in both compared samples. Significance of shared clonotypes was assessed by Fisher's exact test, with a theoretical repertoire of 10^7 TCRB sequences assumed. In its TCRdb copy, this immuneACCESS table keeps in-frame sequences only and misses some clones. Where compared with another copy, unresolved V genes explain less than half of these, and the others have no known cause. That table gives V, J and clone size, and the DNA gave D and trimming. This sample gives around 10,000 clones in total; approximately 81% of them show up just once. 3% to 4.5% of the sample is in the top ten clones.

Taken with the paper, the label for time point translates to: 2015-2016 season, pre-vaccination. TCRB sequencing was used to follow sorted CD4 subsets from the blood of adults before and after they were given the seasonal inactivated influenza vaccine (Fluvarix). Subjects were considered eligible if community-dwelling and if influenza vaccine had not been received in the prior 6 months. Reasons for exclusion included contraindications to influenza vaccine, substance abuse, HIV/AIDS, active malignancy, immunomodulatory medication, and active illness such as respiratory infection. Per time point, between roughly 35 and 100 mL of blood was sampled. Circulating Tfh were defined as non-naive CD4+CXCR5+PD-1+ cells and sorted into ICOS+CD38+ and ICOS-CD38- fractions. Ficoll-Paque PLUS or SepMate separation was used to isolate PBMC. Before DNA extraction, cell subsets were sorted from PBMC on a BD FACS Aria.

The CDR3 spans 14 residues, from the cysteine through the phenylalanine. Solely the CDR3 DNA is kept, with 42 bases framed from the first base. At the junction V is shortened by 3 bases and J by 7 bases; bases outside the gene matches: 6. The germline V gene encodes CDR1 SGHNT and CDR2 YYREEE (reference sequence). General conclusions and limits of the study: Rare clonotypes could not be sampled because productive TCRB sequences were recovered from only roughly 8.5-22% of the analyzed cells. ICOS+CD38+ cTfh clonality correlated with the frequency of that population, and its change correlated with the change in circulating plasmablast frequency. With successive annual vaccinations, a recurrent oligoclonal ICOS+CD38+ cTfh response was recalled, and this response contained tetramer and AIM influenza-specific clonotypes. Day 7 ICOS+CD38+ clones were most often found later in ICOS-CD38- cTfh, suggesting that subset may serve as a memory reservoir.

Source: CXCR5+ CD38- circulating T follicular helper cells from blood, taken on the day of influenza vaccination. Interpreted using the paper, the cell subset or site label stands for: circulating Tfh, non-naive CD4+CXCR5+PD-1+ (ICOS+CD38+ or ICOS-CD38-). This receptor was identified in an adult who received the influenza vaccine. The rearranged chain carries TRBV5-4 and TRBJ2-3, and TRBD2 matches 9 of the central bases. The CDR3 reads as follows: CASSSRTSVNTQYF. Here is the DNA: TGTGCCAGCAGCTCGAGGACTAGCGTGAATACGCAGTATTTT.